The present TCR beta chain was sequenced within a study of blood T cell repertoires in COVID-19. On the study more broadly: Spain, Italy and the United States supplied samples that represented acute and convalescent COVID-19. Nucleic acid was either cDNA or gDNA, and it came from T cells, B-cell-depleted T cells, or PBMCs.

The authors' processing: Reference gene primer amplification yielded estimated nucleated cell counts. Assay: immunoSEQ multiplex PCR; the TCRdb copy retains only in-frame clones and omits some. V and J calls and clone size are given by that table; D and trimming were obtained from the DNA. The sample has roughly 50,000 clones, around 80% seen once. The V and J ends lost 7 bases and 10 bases respectively, with 19 bases between them. CDR3 size: 14 residues. Germline lookup yields CDR1 MDHEN and CDR2 SYDVKM. This receptor was taken from a man between 70 and 80 years old with acute or convalescent COVID-19. The V gene is TRBV28, the J gene TRBJ1-4; D may be TRBD1 (5 bases). Input material: peripheral blood. The CDR3 nucleotides read TGTGCCAGCAACCGTGGGGGGGGTGAGGCAAAACTGTTTTTT. Translation: CASNRGGGEAKLFF.